The next 10 T cell receptor beta chains were all read from a single sample in a study of T-cell memory formation after mild COVID-19. TCRdb fed the 5' RACE reads into MiXCR, producing one record per CDR3 protein. In the table there are 400,000 to 500,000 distinct CDR3 sequences, around 20% of which are singletons. What was sequenced was PBMCs or a T cell subset sorted from them (not recorded which). These receptors were taken from an adult woman who had mild COVID-19 (a few samples of this study predate the infection). Cell type and time point are not known.

The chain combines TRBV5-1 with TRBJ2-5, with 12 bases lining up with TRBD1. The CDR3 length is 17 residues. Germline-derived CDR1 and CDR2 are SGHRS and YFSETQ. Losses at the gene ends were 3 bases for V and 4 bases for J; bases not matched to a gene: 10. The CDR3 is CASSSEPGQGARETQYF. DNA for the CDR3: TGCGCCAGCAGCTCAGAACCGGGACAGGGGGCGCGAGAGACCCAGTACTTC.

This clonotype was found a few times. V is TRBV28 and J is TRBJ1-2, with D hard to call. V was pared by 2 bases and J by 3 bases, with 7 bases between. This CDR3 is 13 amino acids long. Germline assignment: CDR1 MDHEN and CDR2 SYDVKM. The CDR3 region is CASSLEAYYGYTF. The CDR3, as DNA: TGTGCCAGCAGTTTAGAGGCCTACTATGGCTACACCTTC.

This clonotype appeared a few times. The chain combines TRBV30 with TRBJ1-1, with 9 bases fitting TRBD1. J gave up 8 bases and V 0 bases, and 4 bases lay outside the gene matches. There are 13 residues in the CDR3. Germline assignment: CDR1 GTSNPN and CDR2 SVGIG (reference sequence). The CDR3: CAWSVLGTGEAFF. CDR3 in DNA: TGTGCCTGGAGTGTACTGGGGACAGGGGAAGCTTTCTTT.

The chain carries TRBV5-1 and TRBJ2-3; a possible D gene is TRBD2 (6 bases). The V and J ends lost 3 bases and 3 bases respectively, with 11 bases between them. This CDR3 spans 14 amino acids. CDR1 and CDR2 from the germline V gene are SGHRS and YFSETQ. The DNA for the CDR3 is TGCGCCAGCAGCTCCCGCGGGACGACAGATACGCAGTATTTT. Translating it yields CASSSRGTTDTQYF.

The chain employs TRBV9 and TRBJ2-5; D gene ambiguous. Looked up from germline, CDR1 is SGDLS and CDR2 is YYNGEE. This CDR3 has 14 amino acids. Trimming left V 0 bases short and J 1 base short, with 7 bases between. The CDR3 DNA sequence: TGTGCCAGCAGCGTAGCCCCCAGCCAAGAGACCCAGTACTTC. Its translation is CASSVAPSQETQYF.

The rearrangement links TRBV9 to TRBJ2-7; 13 bases fit TRBD2. Germline V gives CDR1 SGDLS, CDR2 YYNGEE. With 4 bases clipped from V and 3 bases from J, the junction kept 7 bases outside the gene matches. This CDR3 contains 16 residues. CDR3 in amino acids: CASSPGTSGILYEQYF. In nucleotides, the CDR3 is TGTGCCAGCAGCCCCGGGACTAGCGGGATACTCTACGAGCAGTACTTC.

The rearrangement links TRBV5-1 to TRBJ2-5; the D gene could be TRBD1 or TRBD2 (6 bases each). With 4 bases removed from V and 1 base from J, the gap between germline ends came to 17 bases. The CDR3 is 16 residues long. Per germline, CDR1 SGHRS and CDR2 YFSETQ. CDR3 residues: CASSPLGGLPQETQYF. The CDR3 bases are TGCGCCAGCAGCCCCCTAGGGGGACTCCCCCAAGAGACCCAGTACTTC.

This clonotype was recorded at least ten times. The rearrangement joins TRBV4-2 to TRBJ2-5; D is ambiguous. The CDR3 contains 14 residues. The V gene's germline CDR1 is LGHNA and CDR2 YNFKEQ. Trimming took off 1 base at V and 4 bases at J, with 10 bases between the two ends. CDR3 nucleotide sequence: TGTGCCAGCAGCCAAGTGGGCAGCTTAGAGACCCAGTACTTC. It codes for CASSQVGSLETQYF.

This clonotype has only one observation. V usage is TRBV7-6 and J usage is TRBJ2-1; D is possibly TRBD1 or TRBD2 (7 bases each). This CDR3 spans 17 amino acids. V shed 1 base and J shed 9 bases, with 22 bases lying between them. Germline CDR1 reads SGHVS; CDR2 reads FNYEAQ. Here the CDR3 DNA reads TGTGCCAGCAGCTTAGAGTGGGGGGGCGACAGGGTAGGTGAGCAGTTCTTC. It specifies CASSLEWGGDRVGEQFF.

This clonotype was detected a few times. The CDR3 loop is CASSVGTGASGSYEQYF. CDR3 nucleotides: TGTGCCAGCAGCGTAGGTACTGGGGCTAGCGGGAGTTACGAGCAGTACTTC. This chain connects TRBV9 to TRBJ2-7; 10 nucleotides line up with TRBD2. V shed 0 bases and J 4 bases; nucleotides not matched to a gene: 10. The CDR3 has 17 residues. Germline CDR1 and CDR2: SGDLS and YYNGEE.